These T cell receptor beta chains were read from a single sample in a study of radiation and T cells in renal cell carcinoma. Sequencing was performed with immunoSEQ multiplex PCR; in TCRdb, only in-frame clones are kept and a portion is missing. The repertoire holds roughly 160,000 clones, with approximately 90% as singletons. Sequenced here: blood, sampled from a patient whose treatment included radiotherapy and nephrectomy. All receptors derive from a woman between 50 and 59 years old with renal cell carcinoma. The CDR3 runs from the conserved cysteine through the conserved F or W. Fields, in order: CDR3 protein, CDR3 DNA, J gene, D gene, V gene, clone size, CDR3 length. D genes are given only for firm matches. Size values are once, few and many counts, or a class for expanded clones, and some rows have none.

CASSPSTNEKLFF	TGTGCCAGCTCGCCCTCAACTAATGAAAAACTGTTTTTT	TRBJ1-4	NA	TRBV18	NA	13
CASGHGGNTIYF	TGTGCCAGCGGACATGGTGGAAACACCATATATTTT	TRBJ1-3	NA	TRBV25-1	NA	12
CASSQASSYNSPLHF	TGTGCCAGCAGCCAAGCCAGCTCCTATAATTCACCCCTCCACTTT	TRBJ1-6	NA	TRBV4-2	NA	15
CASSYSGGSGANVLTF	TGTGCCAGCAGTTACTCGGGTGGCTCTGGGGCCAACGTCCTGACTTTC	TRBJ2-6	NA	TRBV6-5	NA	16
CASSQDHLNTGELFF	TGCGCCAGCAGCCAAGACCACTTGAACACCGGGGAGCTGTTTTTT	TRBJ2-2	NA	TRBV4-3	NA	15
CASTQHPWGEAFF	TGTGCCAGCACCCAACACCCGTGGGGTGAAGCTTTCTTT	TRBJ1-1	NA	TRBV5-4	few	13
CASSRLGTSYEQYF	TGTGCCAGCAGCCGATTGGGGACCTCCTACGAGCAGTACTTC	TRBJ2-7	NA	TRBV9	NA	14
CASSYSRGSNDEQFF	TGTGCCAGCAGTTACTCCAGGGGGAGTAATGATGAGCAGTTCTTC	TRBJ2-1	TRBD1	TRBV6-5	NA	15
CASSPTRADTQYF	TGTGCCAGCAGCCCCACTAGAGCGGATACGCAGTATTTT	TRBJ2-3	NA	TRBV6-6	NA	13
CASSPTRDSINQPQHF	TGTGCCAGCAGCCCGACCCGGGACAGCATTAATCAGCCCCAGCATTTT	TRBJ1-5	TRBD1	TRBV13	NA	16
CASSIVTSGLYNEQFF	TGTGCCAGTAGTATCGTAACTAGCGGCCTCTACAATGAGCAGTTCTTC	TRBJ2-1	TRBD2	TRBV19	NA	16
CASIAAGIYNEQFF	TGCGCCAGCATAGCAGCGGGGATCTACAATGAGCAGTTCTTC	TRBJ2-1	TRBD2	TRBV10-2	NA	14
CASSPGSQGSNTEAFF	TGCGCCAGCAGCCCAGGGTCACAGGGGAGCAACACTGAAGCTTTCTTT	TRBJ1-1	TRBD1	TRBV4-3	NA	16
CASTPLGLGGELFF	TGCGCCAGCACTCCGTTGGGACTAGGGGGGGAGCTGTTTTTT	TRBJ2-2	TRBD2	TRBV10-2	NA	14
CASTLRSPPVSNEQFF	TGTGCCAGCACATTACGATCGCCTCCGGTGAGCAATGAGCAGTTCTTC	TRBJ2-1	NA	TRBV19	NA	16
CASSFSGTFTSPLHF	TGTGCCAGCAGCTTCTCCGGGACATTCACTTCACCCCTCCACTTT	TRBJ1-6	NA	TRBV6-5	NA	15
CASSFYSEAFF	TGTGCCAGCAGCTTTTATAGTGAAGCTTTCTTT	TRBJ1-1	NA	TRBV5-8	NA	11
CARDVKGGTNEKLFF	TGTGCCAGGGACGTTAAAGGAGGGACTAATGAAAAACTGTTTTTT	TRBJ1-4	NA	TRBV12-1	NA	15
CASSFLAGGTETQYF	TGCGCCAGCAGCTTTTTAGCGGGGGGGACTGAGACCCAGTACTTC	TRBJ2-5	TRBD2	TRBV5-1	NA	15
CASSLTENTEAFF	TGTGCCAGCAGCTTGACGGAGAACACTGAAGCTTTCTTT	TRBJ1-1	NA	TRBV7-2	few	13
CASSLVEGALRSYNSPLHF	TGTGCCAGCAGCTTGGTTGAGGGGGCACTTCGCTCCTATAATTCACCCCTCCACTTT	TRBJ1-6	TRBD1	TRBV5-8	NA	19
CASSSAREIPATNEKLFF	TGTGCCAGCAGCTCAGCGAGGGAGATTCCGGCAACTAATGAAAAACTGTTTTTT	TRBJ1-4	NA	TRBV9	NA	18
CASVGSAGGFEKLFF	TGTGCCAGCGTCGGGTCGGCAGGGGGCTTTGAAAAACTGTTTTTT	TRBJ1-4	TRBD1	TRBV6-5	NA	15
CASSYSSQGNSPLHF	TGTGCCAGCAGTTACTCGAGTCAGGGGAATTCACCCCTCCACTTT	TRBJ1-6	NA	TRBV6-5	NA	15
CASSQGEDAIYEQYF	TGCGCCAGCAGCCAAGGCGAAGACGCCATCTACGAGCAGTACTTC	TRBJ2-7	NA	TRBV4-1	NA	15
CASSQLEGGNYEQYF	TGCGCCAGCAGCCAGCTTGAGGGGGGGAACTACGAGCAGTACTTC	TRBJ2-7	NA	TRBV4-3	NA	15
CASSLGLLAKNIQYF	TGCGCCAGCAGCCTGGGACTCCTAGCCAAAAACATTCAGTACTTC	TRBJ2-4	NA	TRBV4-1	few	15
CASSLAPGYNEQFF	TGTGCCAGCAGCTTAGCCCCAGGTTACAATGAGCAGTTCTTC	TRBJ2-1	NA	TRBV7-2	once	14
CASSLISGGLSTDTQYF	TGTGCCAGCAGCTTAATTAGCGGGGGCCTTAGCACAGATACGCAGTATTTT	TRBJ2-3	TRBD2	TRBV7-8	NA	17
CASSQDVGRNGYTF	TGCGCCAGCAGCCAAGATGTCGGGCGGAATGGCTACACCTTC	TRBJ1-2	NA	TRBV4-3	NA	14
CASTRRAILDQPQHF	TGTGCCAGTACCAGGAGGGCCATTCTAGATCAGCCCCAGCATTTT	TRBJ1-5	NA	TRBV19	NA	15
CASSSTTGARSEQYF	TGTGCCAGTAGTTCGACGACAGGGGCGAGGTCCGAGCAGTACTTC	TRBJ2-7	TRBD1	TRBV19	NA	15
CASSSGLAGGIQLDF	TGTGCCAGCAGCTCGGGACTAGCGGGGGGGATTCAATTGGACTTC	TRBJ2-7	TRBD2	TRBV7-2	once	15
CASTRLDPIGVAFF	TGTGCCAGCACTAGACTGGACCCAATTGGGGTTGCTTTCTTT	TRBJ1-1	NA	TRBV6-5	NA	14
CASSEAETSTATQYF	TGTGCCAGCAGTGAAGCTGAGACTAGTACCGCTACGCAGTATTTT	TRBJ2-3	NA	TRBV2	NA	15
CASSPPGLDNEKLFF	TGTGCCAGCAGCCCCCCAGGGTTGGATAATGAAAAACTGTTTTTT	TRBJ1-4	NA	TRBV11-2	NA	15
CASSQPSGETQYF	TGCGCCAGCAGCCAACCATCGGGAGAGACCCAGTACTTC	TRBJ2-5	NA	TRBV4-1	few	13
CASSEVGVTLGDYGYTF	TGTGCCAGCAGCGAAGTGGGGGTCACTTTGGGGGACTATGGCTACACCTTC	TRBJ1-2	NA	TRBV14	NA	17
CASSAVTTGTTDTQYF	TGTGCCAGCAGCGCAGTAACGACAGGGACCACAGATACGCAGTATTTT	TRBJ2-3	TRBD1	TRBV9	NA	16
CASSLDWGTEAFF	TGCGCCAGCAGCTTGGACTGGGGCACTGAAGCTTTCTTT	TRBJ1-1	NA	TRBV5-1	NA	13